Following are 27 T cell receptor beta chains from one sample sequenced in a study of blood T cell repertoires in COVID-19. Assay used: immunoSEQ multiplex PCR; TCRdb lists only in-frame clones, some missing. The table has roughly 120,000 clones, approximately 85% seen once; the top ten hold 5% to 6%. Input material: peripheral blood. All receptors come from a woman aged 60-75 years with COVID-19, enrolled during active disease.

The chain combines TRBV19 with TRBJ1-1; maybe TRBD1 (5 bases). The CDR3 sequence is 13 residues long. From germline, CDR1 is LNHDA and CDR2 SQIVND (reference sequence). The V end was cut by 6 bases, the J end by 1 base, with 9 bases between. The CDR3 loop reads CASRDGGNTEAFF. DNA of the CDR3: TGTGCCAGTAGGGACGGGGGGAACACTGAAGCTTTCTTT.

The CDR3, as DNA: TGTGCCAGCAAACCCAGGATTAGCTCCTACGAGCAGTACTTC. It yields the protein CASKPRISSYEQYF. The rearrangement joins TRBV2 to TRBJ2-7; D remains unclear. In germline, CDR1 is SNHLY, CDR2 FYNNEI. CDR3 length equals 14 residues. V was pared by 7 bases and J by 0 bases, with 13 bases between.

This chain connects TRBV7-8 to TRBJ1-3; D is uncertain. Trimming took 5 bases from V and 1 from J, leaving 15 bases between them. Germline CDR1 reads SGHVS; CDR2 reads FQNEAQ. This CDR3 is built from 16 residues. This CDR3 is CASSRVGSFSGNTIYF. CDR3 coding DNA: TGTGCCAGCAGCCGGGTCGGTTCTTTTTCTGGAAACACCATATATTTT.

The chain combines TRBV5-1 with TRBJ2-7; TRBD1 matches at 12 bases. Trimming at V came to 2 bases and at J to 5 bases, leaving 5 bases not matched to a gene. This CDR3 comprises 15 residues. The V gene's germline CDR1 is SGHRS and CDR2 YFSETQ. The CDR3 region has the DNA TGCGCCAGCAGCTTCCGGGACAGGGGGCTCCACGAGCAGTACTTC. The encoded protein is CASSFRDRGLHEQYF. The complete variable domain, with remaining parts taken from reference TRBV5-1 and TRBJ2-7, reads KAGVTQTPRYLIKTRGQQVTLSCSPISGHRSVSWYQQTPGQGLQFLFEYFSETQRNKGNFPGRFSGRQFSNSRSEMNVSTLELGDSALYLCASSFRDRGLHEQYFGPGTRLTVT.

This chain uses TRBV5-1 with TRBJ1-2, with 7 bases fitting TRBD1. The CDR3 covers 14 residues. The junction had 7 bases not matched to a gene; V was cut back by 4 bases and J by 4 bases. Germline V gene sequence: CDR1 SGHRS, CDR2 YFSETQ. The CDR3 DNA is TGCGCCAGCAGCCTGGGACAGACGCCCTATGGCTACACCTTC. This encodes CASSLGQTPYGYTF.

The chain uses TRBV4-2 and TRBJ2-3; maybe TRBD2 (5 bases). CDR1 is LGHNA and CDR2 is YNFKEQ in the germline V gene. V was pared by 0 bases and J by 2 bases, with 12 bases between. This CDR3 has 16 amino acids. CDR3 amino acids: CASSQDPSGATDTQYF. The CDR3 nucleotides read TGTGCCAGCAGCCAAGATCCCAGCGGAGCCACAGATACGCAGTATTTT.

In this sample, this clone turned up once. V is TRBV2 and J is TRBJ2-7; D perhaps matches TRBD1 (6 bases). Germline loops: CDR1 SNHLY, CDR2 FYNNEI. Trimming removed 6 bases from V and 5 bases from J, with 11 bases in between. This CDR3 region has 12 residues. The CDR3 nucleotides read TGTGCCAGCAGCGGGGACAAACACGAGCAGTACTTC. It translates to CASSGDKHEQYF.

The chain uses TRBV15 and TRBJ1-2, with 7 bases fitting TRBD1. This CDR3 has 15 residues. Unmatched junction bases numbered 3, after V lost 1 base and J lost 1 base. Germline lookup yields CDR1 LNHNV and CDR2 YYDKDF (reference sequence). CDR3 in amino acids: CATSRGQGDNYGYTF. The DNA of the CDR3 is TGTGCCACCAGCAGAGGACAGGGAGATAACTATGGCTACACCTTC. Looking up the rest from reference TRBV15 and TRBJ1-2 gives the full variable domain: DAMVIQNPRYQVTQFGKPVTLSCSQTLNHNVMYWYQQKSSQAPKLLFHYYDKDFNNEADTPDNFQSRRPNTSFCFLDIRSPGLGDTAMYLCATSRGQGDNYGYTFGSGTRLTVV.

The chain recombines TRBV6-2 or TRBV6-3 with TRBJ2-5; TRBD2 matches at 8 bases. The V and J ends lost 4 bases and 3 bases, in that order; junction bases with no gene match: 7. This CDR3 comprises 15 residues. Germline CDR1 is MNHEY and CDR2 is SVGEGT. CDR3 sequence reads: CASSFTGTREETQYF. CDR3 coding DNA: TGTGCCAGCAGTTTCACCGGGACTAGGGAAGAGACCCAGTACTTC.

A single count supports this clone. The chain employs TRBV29-1 and TRBJ1-5; TRBD1 agrees at 10 bases. Trimming at V came to 0 bases and at J to 9 bases, leaving 11 bases not matched to a gene. The CDR3 totals 16 residues. The germline V gene has CDR1 SQVTM and CDR2 ANQGSEA. The CDR3 here is CSVEEGEGQGNPPQHF. The CDR3 DNA sequence: TGCAGCGTTGAAGAAGGGGAGGGACAGGGGAACCCGCCCCAGCATTTT. Based on the CDR3 plus reference TRBV29-1 and TRBJ1-5, the full variable domain is SAVISQKPSRDICQRGTSLTIQCQVDSQVTMMFWYRQQPGQSLTLIATANQGSEATYESGFVIDKFPISRPNLTFSTLTVSNMSPEDSSIYLCSVEEGEGQGNPPQHFGDGTRLSIL.

This chain joins TRBV24-1 and TRBJ2-1; 9 bases line up with TRBD1. CDR1 is KGHDR and CDR2 is SFDVKD in the germline V gene. The CDR3 consists of 15 residues. V shed 4 bases and J 3 bases; nucleotides not matched to a gene: 3. CDR3 loop: CATSEGQGRYNEQFF. As DNA, the CDR3 is TGTGCCACCAGTGAGGGACAGGGTCGCTACAATGAGCAGTTCTTC.

The CDR3 here is CASRIPTVPNTEAFF. CDR3 bases: TGTGCCAGTCGGATTCCGACAGTCCCGAACACTGAAGCTTTCTTT. The V gene is TRBV19, the J gene TRBJ1-1, with D possibly TRBD1 on 5 matching bases. The CDR3 consists of 15 residues. Germline V gene lookup returns CDR1 LNHDA and CDR2 SQIVND (reference sequence). V lost 8 bases to trimming and J lost 1 base, with 17 bases between them.

This CDR3 is CAWSDGAGRGAFF. The CDR3 DNA reads TGTGCCTGGAGTGATGGCGCGGGCAGGGGAGCTTTCTTT. The chain links TRBV30 to TRBJ1-1, with D possibly matching TRBD1 (6 bases). The V end lost 1 base, the J end lost 10 bases, and 16 bases lay between the germline ends. The CDR3 is 13 amino acids. Germline V gives CDR1 GTSNPN, CDR2 SVGIG (reference sequence).

The chain couples TRBV5-6 to TRBJ1-1; 8 bases match TRBD1. The length of the CDR3 is 15 residues. Per germline, CDR1 SGHDT and CDR2 YYEEEE. With 6 bases clipped from V and 2 bases from J, the junction kept 9 bases outside the gene matches. CDR3 residues: CASIDAGQGNTEAFF. In DNA, the CDR3 is TGTGCCAGCATCGATGCTGGACAGGGAAACACTGAAGCTTTCTTT.

V gene TRBV6-6 combines with J gene TRBJ2-5; TRBD2 matches 7 bases. This CDR3 has 15 residues. CDR1 MNHNY and CDR2 SVGAGI come from the germline V gene (reference sequence). V lost 2 bases and J lost 4; bases outside the gene matches: 7. The CDR3 bases are TGTGCCAGCAGTTACGGGGGGGTCCCACGAGAGACCCAGTACTTC. This gives the protein CASSYGGVPRETQYF.

This sequence joins TRBV27 and TRBJ1-2, with 8 bases lining up with TRBD1. This CDR3 has 14 residues. Germline values: CDR1 MNHEY, CDR2 SMNVEV (reference sequence). V was pared by 5 bases and J by 5 bases, with 7 bases of the junction left unmatched. In nucleotides, the CDR3 is TGTGCCAGCAGTACGACAGGGGATTATTATGGCTACACCTTC. Residues: CASSTTGDYYGYTF.

The chain combines TRBV6-6 with TRBJ2-1; D unresolved. V was shortened by 4 bases and J by 3 bases, with 16 bases between the two germline ends. Germline CDR1 reads MNHNY; CDR2 reads SVGAGI (reference sequence). The CDR3 runs to 16 residues. The CDR3 here is CASSFRRVANYNEQFF. Here the CDR3 DNA reads TGTGCCAGCAGTTTCCGTCGGGTGGCCAACTACAATGAGCAGTTCTTC.

In this sample, this clone turned up many times. The chain recombines TRBV19 with TRBJ1-6; D perhaps matches TRBD1 (6 bases). The CDR3 length is 16 residues. V lost 6 bases and J 10 bases, leaving 22 bases between the germline ends. Germline assignment: CDR1 LNHDA and CDR2 SQIVND (reference sequence). The CDR3 nucleotides are TGTGCCAGTAGGCGAGGGGGACCAGGGATGTTATCACCCCTCCACTTT. This translates into CASRRGGPGMLSPLHF.

This chain links TRBV29-1 with TRBJ1-1; 7 nucleotides align to TRBD1. J gave up 5 bases and V 4 bases, and 7 bases lay outside the gene matches. The CDR3 covers 13 residues. Germline-derived CDR1 and CDR2 are SQVTM and ANQGSEA. The CDR3 is CSVVRQGETEAFF. The CDR3 DNA reads TGCAGCGTTGTCCGGCAGGGGGAGACTGAAGCTTTCTTT.

This clone was recorded once. The chain has TRBV5-6 and TRBJ1-1; D unresolved. V shed 4 bases and J shed 3 bases, with 16 bases lying between them. The V gene's germline CDR1 is SGHDT and CDR2 YYEEEE. The CDR3 is 15 residues long. The CDR3 loop reads CASSPRGSKDTEAFF. CDR3 DNA: TGTGCCAGCAGCCCCCGAGGGTCAAAGGACACTGAAGCTTTCTTT.

This chain uses TRBV25-1 with TRBJ1-1; tentative D call: TRBD1 (6 bases). Deletions cut 8 bases from V and 4 bases from J, with 17 bases between. This CDR3 spans 14 amino acids. CDR1 and CDR2 (germline): MGHDK, SYGVNS. The CDR3 here is CASRKKQGITEAFF. The DNA for the CDR3 is TGTGCCAGCCGTAAAAAACAGGGAATCACTGAAGCTTTCTTT.

The DNA of the CDR3 is TGTGCCGGACGGGGGAGGAACACTGAAGCTTTCTTT. The encoded protein is CAGRGRNTEAFF. The chain combines TRBV27 with TRBJ1-1; the D gene is possibly TRBD1 (5 bases). Germline CDR1 and CDR2: MNHEY and SMNVEV (reference sequence). This CDR3 comprises 12 residues. Between the trimmed V and J ends, which lost 11 bases and 1 base, there was a span of 11 bases.

The V call is TRBV7-9, the J call TRBJ1-4, with D perhaps matching TRBD1 (6 bases). V gave up 5 bases and J gave up 0 bases, with 10 bases separating them. CDR3 size: 15 residues. CDR1 is SEHNR, CDR2 FQNEAQ, per germline (reference sequence). CDR3 nucleotides: TGTGCCAGCAGCCGTGCAGGGGCAACTAATGAAAAACTGTTTTTT. Its protein product is CASSRAGATNEKLFF.

V and J are TRBV6-5 and TRBJ2-7; 7 positions match TRBD1. The ends lost 7 bases at V and 7 bases at J; junction bases unmatched: 7. The CDR3 length is 12 residues. Germline lookup yields CDR1 MNHEY and CDR2 SVGAGI. The CDR3 DNA sequence: TGTGCCAGCATGACAGGGTCGCGAGAGCAGTACTTC. It encodes CASMTGSREQYF.

The V and J genes are TRBV27 and TRBJ2-3, with TRBD1 matching 11 bases. The germline CDR1 and CDR2 sequences are MNHEY and SMNVEV (reference sequence). The V gene end was trimmed by 3 bases and the J gene end by 2 bases; junction bases not matched to a gene: 4. This CDR3 contains 16 residues. The CDR3 region is CASSFRTGGNTDTQYF. As DNA, the CDR3 is TGTGCCAGCAGTTTCCGGACAGGGGGCAACACAGATACGCAGTATTTT.

This chain links TRBV4-2 with TRBJ2-7; 7 nucleotides align to TRBD1. Germline V lookup: CDR1 LGHNA, CDR2 YNFKEQ. The CDR3 has 13 residues. The V segment lost 6 bases and the J segment 3 bases; nucleotides outside the gene matches: 5. CDR3 sequence (DNA): TGTGCCAGCAGTCCAGGGGGAATCTACGAGCAGTACTTC. It is translated as CASSPGGIYEQYF.

The genes are TRBV12-5 and TRBJ1-1; D perhaps matches TRBD1 (6 bases). Germline V gene lookup returns CDR1 LGHNT and CDR2 FRNRAP. V lost 7 bases, J lost 0 bases, and 12 bases lay in between. The CDR3 is 14 amino acids. CDR3 in DNA: TGTGCTAGTGCCCTGACAGGATTGAACACTGAAGCTTTCTTT. Translated: CASALTGLNTEAFF. The variable domain in full, with the rest retrieved from reference TRBV12-5 and TRBJ1-1, is DARVTQTPRHKVTEMGQEVTMRCQPILGHNTVFWYRQTMMQGLELLAYFRNRAPLDDSGMPKDRFSAEMPDATLATLKIQPSEPRDSAVYFCASALTGLNTEAFFGQGTRLTVV.